The 21 T cell receptor beta chains reported below all come from one sample, sequenced in a study of T cell responses to AZD1222 COVID-19 vaccine. The assay was immunoSEQ multiplex PCR, and TCRdb's table has in-frame clones only and misses some. The sample lists some 130,000 clones, 80% to 90% occurring once. The sequencing here drew on peripheral blood, taken on day 0 of AZD1222 vaccination. All receptors come from an adult in good health.

The chain uses TRBV4-3 and TRBJ2-3; D might be TRBD2 (5 bases). CDR1 and CDR2 (germline): LGHNA, YSLEER. V shed 5 bases and J shed 4 bases, with 16 bases lying between them. The CDR3 has 15 residues. CDR3 DNA: TGCGCCAGCAGCTCAAGGAGGCGTAGCGCAGATACGCAGTATTTT. Translation: CASSSRRRSADTQYF.

The chain recombines TRBV27 with TRBJ2-7, with 8 bases fitting TRBD1. The J segment lost 3 bases and the V segment lost 5 bases, leaving 9 bases of the junction unmatched. The CDR3 totals 15 residues. Germline V CDR1 and CDR2: MNHEY, SMNVEV (reference sequence). CDR3: CASSDRTGKLYEQYF. The CDR3 nucleotides read TGTGCCAGCAGTGACCGGACAGGGAAGCTCTACGAGCAGTACTTC.

The CDR3 loop reads CASSLRTSAGQPQHF. The CDR3 nucleotides are TGTGCCAGCAGCTTGAGGACAAGTGCGGGTCAGCCCCAGCATTTT. The chain carries TRBV5-5 and TRBJ1-5, with D possibly TRBD1 on 5 matching bases. The CDR3 is made up of 15 amino acids. Trimming pared 1 base from V and 6 bases from J, leaving 14 bases between. Germline lookup yields CDR1 SGHKS and CDR2 YYEKEE (reference sequence).

This clone came up once. This chain joins TRBV6-4 and TRBJ2-1; 12 positions match TRBD2. Unmatched junction bases numbered 8, after V lost 5 bases and J lost 9 bases. The CDR3 is 15 amino acids. CDR1 and CDR2 from the germline V gene are MRHNA and SNTAGT. The CDR3 here is CASSTTSGSLSEQFF. The CDR3 bases are TGTGCCAGCAGTACGACTAGCGGGAGCCTAAGTGAGCAGTTCTTC.

This sequence joins TRBV12-3 or TRBV12-4 and TRBJ1-2; D is ambiguous. This CDR3 is 12 amino acids long. The germline V and J ends were trimmed by 2 bases and 8 bases, with 9 bases remaining between them. Here the CDR3 reads CASSLNAAGYTF. As DNA, the CDR3 is TGTGCCAGCAGTTTAAATGCAGCCGGCTACACCTTC.

This chain connects TRBV18 to TRBJ1-4; the D gene is possibly TRBD1 (6 bases). This CDR3 spans 19 amino acids. V dropped 3 bases and J dropped 8 bases, with 28 bases sitting between them. CDR1 is KGHSH and CDR2 is LQKENI in the germline V gene. The chain's CDR3 is CASSPLPGANRESGEKLFF. The CDR3 DNA reads TGTGCCAGCTCACCCCTCCCTGGGGCCAACAGGGAATCAGGAGAAAAACTGTTTTTT.

The chain uses TRBV19 and TRBJ2-7, with 10 bases fitting TRBD1. Germline CDR1 is LNHDA and CDR2 is SQIVND (reference sequence). Unmatched junction bases numbered 12, after V lost 9 bases and J lost 4 bases. The CDR3 is 15 amino acids. CDR3 region: CARPPGQGGLYEQYF. DNA of the CDR3: TGTGCCAGACCACCCGGACAGGGGGGACTTTACGAGCAGTACTTC.

This clone has only a few counts. This specimen includes other DNA sequences encoding the same CDR3. The chain links TRBV28 to TRBJ1-6; TRBD1 is a possible D gene (5 bases). The germline V gene has CDR1 MDHEN and CDR2 SYDVKM. Trimming removed 3 bases at V and 5 bases at J, with 8 bases between. The CDR3 is 14 amino acids. The CDR3 here is CASSLGGDNSPLHF. For the CDR3, the DNA is TGTGCCAGCAGTTTGGGAGGGGATAATTCACCCCTCCACTTT.

The J gene is TRBJ2-3, the V gene TRBV7-2; D tentatively fits TRBD1 or TRBD2 (6 bases each). Trimming shortened V by 4 bases and J by 10 bases, and 15 bases separated the two germline ends. This CDR3 has 13 amino acids. Germline V lookup: CDR1 SGHTA, CDR2 FQGNSA. The CDR3 DNA sequence: TGTGCCAGCAGCTCGGGGGCCGGTGCGGCGCAGTATTTT. It yields the protein CASSSGAGAAQYF.

The CDR3 nucleotides are TGTGCCAGCAGCTATACAGGGACCCAAGAGACCCAGTACTTC. This codes for CASSYTGTQETQYF. The V and J genes are TRBV7-9 and TRBJ2-5, with D perhaps TRBD1 (6 bases). Trimming stripped 4 bases from V and 1 base from J, with 10 bases between. CDR3 size: 14 residues. Germline V gives CDR1 SEHNR, CDR2 FQNEAQ (reference sequence).

The chain combines TRBV4-2 with TRBJ2-5; 7 positions match TRBD2. The CDR3 has 18 residues. CDR1 LGHNA and CDR2 YNFKEQ come from the germline V gene. Germline trimming cut 3 bases from V and 4 bases from J; bases unmatched to any gene: 17. This CDR3 reads CASSHRLGRREEGETQYF. As DNA, the CDR3 is TGTGCCAGCAGCCACCGCTTGGGTCGTCGGGAGGAAGGAGAGACCCAGTACTTC.

This clone has just one count. The rearrangement links TRBV9 to TRBJ2-1; the D is unclear. The germline gives CDR1 SGDLS, CDR2 YYNGEE. This CDR3 is built from 13 residues. V lost 2 bases and J lost 6, with 9 bases in between. The DNA of the CDR3 is TGTGCCAGCAGCGTTATTTTGGGCAATGAGCAGTTCTTC. Translation gives CASSVILGNEQFF.

This CDR3 is CASSPTGKVTEAFF. DNA of the CDR3: TGTGCCAGTAGTCCGACAGGGAAGGTCACTGAAGCTTTCTTT. The chain links TRBV19 to TRBJ1-1; the match to TRBD1 covers 7 bases. This CDR3 region has 14 residues. J gave up 4 bases and V 5 bases, and 7 bases lay outside the gene matches. Per germline, CDR1 LNHDA and CDR2 SQIVND (reference sequence).

The chain joins TRBV23-1 to TRBJ2-5, with D perhaps being TRBD1 or TRBD2 (5 bases each). Being an ORF, TRBV23-1 has a function that is uncertain. The ends were cut back, 1 base at V and 3 bases at J, with 9 bases in the middle. The CDR3 runs to 14 residues. Here the CDR3 reads CASSQLRGEETQYF. CDR3 nucleotide sequence: TGCGCCAGCAGTCAATTGCGAGGGGAAGAGACCCAGTACTTC.

J is TRBJ2-7 and V is TRBV5-1, with 11 bases identical to TRBD2. The CDR3 runs to 16 residues. After removal of 0 bases from V and 2 bases from J, the junction contained 4 bases not matched to a gene. CDR1 is SGHRS and CDR2 is YFSETQ in the germline V gene. CDR3 DNA: TGCGCCAGCAGCTTGGCCGCGGGACTAGCGGCCTACGAGCAGTACTTC. This sequence encodes CASSLAAGLAAYEQYF.

To note about this clone: A junction end diverges from the germline sequence, so it may reflect a read error. V gene TRBV5-4 combines with J gene TRBJ2-7; TRBD2 matches at 7 bases. This CDR3 region has 15 residues. Germline CDR1 is SGHNT and CDR2 is YYREEE (reference sequence). The CDR3 loop is CASSWGGAHPYGQYF. The CDR3 DNA reads as TGTGCCAGCAGCTGGGGGGGAGCCCACCCCTACGGGCAGTACTTC.

The chain carries TRBV27 and TRBJ1-5, with TRBD1 matching over 7 bases. From germline, CDR1 is MNHEY and CDR2 SMNVEV (reference sequence). The trim removed 5 bases at V and 5 bases at J, leaving 3 bases unmatched. This CDR3 has 13 residues. CDR3 in amino acids: CASSTTGYQPQHF. The CDR3 coding sequence is TGTGCCAGCAGTACGACAGGGTATCAGCCCCAGCATTTT.

The sample holds a few counts of this clone. The rearrangement joins TRBV29-1 to TRBJ1-2; weak D call: TRBD1 (5 bases). The germline V and J ends were trimmed by 3 bases and 2 bases, with 19 bases remaining between them. Germline CDR1 reads SQVTM; CDR2 reads ANQGSEA. This CDR3 contains 16 residues. This CDR3 reads CSVDGFRTDRNYGYTF. In DNA form, the CDR3 reads TGCAGCGTTGATGGCTTTCGGACCGACAGAAACTATGGCTACACCTTC.

The chain joins TRBV19 to TRBJ2-5; possibly TRBD2 for D (5 bases). CDR3 size: 15 residues. Between the trimmed V and J ends, which lost 5 bases and 5 bases, there was a span of 18 bases. Germline loops: CDR1 LNHDA, CDR2 SQIVND (reference sequence). CDR3 DNA: TGTGCCAGTAGTGTGTCTCACCCGGGCGGGGAGACCCAGTACTTC. Protein sequence: CASSVSHPGGETQYF.

The chain carries TRBV27 and TRBJ2-7; a possible D gene is TRBD1 (5 bases). Germline CDR1 MNHEY, CDR2 SMNVEV (reference sequence). The CDR3 runs to 13 residues. Trimming took 2 bases from V and 7 from J, leaving 12 bases between them. The CDR3 DNA follows: TGTGCCAGCAGTTTAGGGCCAGGGCTTGAGCAGTACTTC. Protein: CASSLGPGLEQYF.

This clone was seen a few times. The chain uses TRBV7-2 and TRBJ1-5, with no clear D. V dropped 3 bases and J dropped 0 bases, with 6 bases sitting between them. CDR1 SGHTA and CDR2 FQGNSA come from the germline V gene. The CDR3 sequence is 14 residues long. The CDR3 is CASSLGDSNQPQHF. DNA of the CDR3: TGTGCCAGCAGCTTGGGAGATAGCAATCAGCCCCAGCATTTT.